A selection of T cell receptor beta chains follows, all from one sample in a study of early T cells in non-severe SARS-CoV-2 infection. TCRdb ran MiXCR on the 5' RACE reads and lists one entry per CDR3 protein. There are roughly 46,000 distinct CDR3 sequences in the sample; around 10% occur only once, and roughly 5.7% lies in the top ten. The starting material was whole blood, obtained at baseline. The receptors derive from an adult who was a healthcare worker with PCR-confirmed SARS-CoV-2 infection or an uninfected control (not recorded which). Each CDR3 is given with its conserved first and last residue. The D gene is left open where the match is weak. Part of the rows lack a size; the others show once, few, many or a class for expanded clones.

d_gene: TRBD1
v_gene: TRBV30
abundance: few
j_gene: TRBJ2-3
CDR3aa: CAWSRGQGGTDTQYF
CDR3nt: TGTGCCTGGAGCCGAGGGCAGGGGGGCACAGATACGCAGTATTTT

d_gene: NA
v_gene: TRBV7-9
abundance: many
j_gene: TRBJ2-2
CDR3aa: CASSPRGGVNTGELFF
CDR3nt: TGTGCCAGCAGCCCGCGTGGCGGAGTTAACACCGGGGAGCTGTTTTTT

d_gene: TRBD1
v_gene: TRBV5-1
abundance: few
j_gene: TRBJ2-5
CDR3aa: CASSSGNHGQGETQYF
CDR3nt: TGCGCCAGCAGTTCGGGGAACCACGGACAGGGGGAGACCCAGTACTTC

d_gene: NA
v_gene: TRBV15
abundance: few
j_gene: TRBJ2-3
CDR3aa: CATSRDKGLYPRYF
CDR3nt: TGTGCCACCAGCAGAGATAAGGGCCTTTATCCAAGGTATTTT

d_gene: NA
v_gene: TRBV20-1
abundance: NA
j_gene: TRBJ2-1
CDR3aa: CSATPLGSRGFDEQFF
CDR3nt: TGCAGTGCTACCCCCCTGGGTAGTCGGGGTTTCGATGAGCAGTTCTTC

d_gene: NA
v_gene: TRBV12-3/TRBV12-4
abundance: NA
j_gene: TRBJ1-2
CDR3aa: CASSFGFNYGYTF
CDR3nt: TGTGCCAGCAGTTTTGGGTTTAACTATGGCTACACCTTC

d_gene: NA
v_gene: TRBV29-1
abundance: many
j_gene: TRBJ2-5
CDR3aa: CSVVGYREGGQETQYF
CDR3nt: TGCAGCGTTGTGGGGTACCGGGAAGGAGGGCAAGAGACCCAGTACTTC

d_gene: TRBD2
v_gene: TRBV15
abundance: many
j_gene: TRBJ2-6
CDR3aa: CATSSAPGGIWSGANVLTF
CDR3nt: TGTGCCACCAGCTCTGCCCCGGGAGGGATTTGGTCCGGGGCCAACGTCCTGACTTTC

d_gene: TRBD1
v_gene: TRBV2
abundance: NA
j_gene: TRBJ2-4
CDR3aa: CASSPDREAYIQYF
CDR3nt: TGTGCCAGCAGCCCGGACAGGGAGGCGTACATTCAGTACTTC

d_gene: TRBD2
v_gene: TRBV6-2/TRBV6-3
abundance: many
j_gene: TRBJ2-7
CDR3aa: CASSPTGTSWYEQYF
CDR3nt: TGTGCCAGCAGTCCCACCGGGACTAGCTGGTACGAGCAGTACTTC

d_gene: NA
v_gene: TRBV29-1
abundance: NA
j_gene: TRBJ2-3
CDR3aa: CSVNTDTQYF
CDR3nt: TGCAGCGTCAACACAGATACGCAGTATTTT

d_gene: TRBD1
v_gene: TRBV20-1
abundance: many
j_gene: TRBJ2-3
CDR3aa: CSARAGGGTDTQYF
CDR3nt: TGCAGTGCTAGAGCAGGGGGCGGAACAGATACGCAGTATTTT

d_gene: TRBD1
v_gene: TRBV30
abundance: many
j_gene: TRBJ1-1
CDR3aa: CAWTPGQGGEAFF
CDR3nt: TGTGCCTGGACCCCCGGACAGGGCGGTGAAGCTTTCTTT

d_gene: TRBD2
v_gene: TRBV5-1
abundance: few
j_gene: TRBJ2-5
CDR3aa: CASSLGRLQETQYF
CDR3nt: TGCGCCAGCAGCCTCGGGAGGCTCCAAGAGACCCAGTACTTC

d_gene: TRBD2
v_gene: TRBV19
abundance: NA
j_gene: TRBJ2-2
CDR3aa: CASSLIRLAGDSTGELFF
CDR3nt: TGTGCCAGTAGTTTAATCCGACTAGCGGGAGATTCGACCGGGGAGCTGTTTTTT

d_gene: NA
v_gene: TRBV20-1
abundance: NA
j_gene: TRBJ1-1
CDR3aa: CSARRDYLMNTEAFF
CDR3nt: TGCAGCGCTCGCAGGGATTACTTAATGAACACTGAAGCTTTCTTT

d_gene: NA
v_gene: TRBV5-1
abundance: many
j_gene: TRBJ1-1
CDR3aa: CASSSIRGGTEAFF
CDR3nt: TGCGCCAGCAGCTCGATCAGGGGCGGCACTGAAGCTTTCTTT

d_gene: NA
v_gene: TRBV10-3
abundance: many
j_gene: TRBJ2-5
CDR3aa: CAISESRQIQETQYF
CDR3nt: TGTGCCATCAGTGAGTCGCGACAGATTCAAGAGACCCAGTACTTC

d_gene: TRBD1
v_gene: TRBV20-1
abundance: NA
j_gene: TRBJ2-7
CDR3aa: CSAGDRGRLGYEQYF
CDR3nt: TGCAGTGCTGGGGACAGGGGGCGCCTTGGGTACGAGCAGTACTTC

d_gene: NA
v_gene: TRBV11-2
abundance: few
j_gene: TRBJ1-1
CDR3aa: CASRTSTEAFF
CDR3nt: TGTGCCAGCAGAACCAGTACTGAAGCTTTCTTT

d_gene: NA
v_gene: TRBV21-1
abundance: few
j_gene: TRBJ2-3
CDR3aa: CASSKGSRDRGTDTQYF
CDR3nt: TGTGCCAGCAGCAAAGGGTCCCGGGACAGGGGCACAGATACGCAGTATTTT

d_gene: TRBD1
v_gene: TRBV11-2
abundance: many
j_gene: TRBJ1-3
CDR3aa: CASRRDRGDTIYF
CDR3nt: TGTGCCAGCAGACGGGACAGGGGGGACACCATATATTTT

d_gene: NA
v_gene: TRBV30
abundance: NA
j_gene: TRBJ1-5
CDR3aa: CAWSVRLSSNQPQHF
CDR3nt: TGTGCCTGGAGTGTACGCCTTAGCAGCAATCAGCCCCAGCATTTT

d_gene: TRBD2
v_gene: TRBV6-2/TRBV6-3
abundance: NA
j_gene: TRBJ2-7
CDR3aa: CASSYSSVTGGEQYF
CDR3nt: TGTGCCAGCAGTTACTCGTCCGTGACGGGAGGCGAGCAGTACTTC

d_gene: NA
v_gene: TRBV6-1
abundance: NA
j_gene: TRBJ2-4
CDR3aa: CASSEEGGGKNIQYF
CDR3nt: TGTGCCAGCAGTGAAGAGGGGGGCGGCAAAAACATTCAGTACTTC

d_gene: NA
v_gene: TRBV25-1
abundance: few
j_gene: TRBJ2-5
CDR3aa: CASSETDGQETQYF
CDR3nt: TGTGCCAGCAGTGAAACAGATGGGCAAGAGACCCAGTACTTC

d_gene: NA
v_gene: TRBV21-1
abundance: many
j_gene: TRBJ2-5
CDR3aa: CASSKDPAGGWTQYF
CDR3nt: TGTGCCAGCAGCAAAGACCCAGCGGGGGGTTGGACCCAGTACTTC

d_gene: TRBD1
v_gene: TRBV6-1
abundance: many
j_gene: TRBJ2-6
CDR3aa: CASINNRDRASGANVLTF
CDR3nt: TGTGCCAGCATTAACAACCGGGACAGGGCGTCTGGGGCCAACGTCCTGACTTTC

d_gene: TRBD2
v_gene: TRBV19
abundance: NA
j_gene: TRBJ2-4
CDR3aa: CASSIRGAGVAKNIQYF
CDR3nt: TGTGCCAGTAGTATTCGCGGAGCGGGGGTTGCCAAAAACATTCAGTACTTC

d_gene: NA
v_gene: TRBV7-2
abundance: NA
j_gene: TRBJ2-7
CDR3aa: CASSFGPPPVYEQYF
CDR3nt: TGTGCCAGCAGCTTTGGGCCTCCTCCGGTCTACGAGCAGTACTTC

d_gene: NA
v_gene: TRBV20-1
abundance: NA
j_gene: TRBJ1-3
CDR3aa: CSARVAGLENTIYF
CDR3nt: TGCAGTGCTAGAGTGGCAGGGTTGGAAAACACCATATATTTT

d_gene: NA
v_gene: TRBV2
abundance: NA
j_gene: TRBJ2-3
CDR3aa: CATGIIQGRTDTQYF
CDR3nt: TGTGCCACCGGGATAATACAGGGCCGCACAGATACGCAGTATTTT

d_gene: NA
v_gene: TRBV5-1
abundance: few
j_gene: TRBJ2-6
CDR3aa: CASSWLVGSGANVLTF
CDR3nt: TGCGCCAGCAGTTGGCTTGTGGGCTCTGGGGCCAACGTCCTGACTTTC

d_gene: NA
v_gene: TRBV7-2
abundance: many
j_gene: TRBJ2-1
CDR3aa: CASSPRAGYNEQFF
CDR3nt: TGTGCCAGCAGCCCACGGGCAGGGTACAATGAGCAGTTCTTC

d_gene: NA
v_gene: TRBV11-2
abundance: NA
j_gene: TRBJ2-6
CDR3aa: CASRPTNMNSGANVLTF
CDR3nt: TGTGCCAGCCGCCCAACTAACATGAACTCTGGGGCCAACGTCCTGACTTTC

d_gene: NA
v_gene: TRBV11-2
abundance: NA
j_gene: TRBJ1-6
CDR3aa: CASSLTGRQSSYNSPLHF
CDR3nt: TGTGCCAGCAGCTTAACAGGACGGCAGAGCTCCTATAATTCACCCCTCCACTTT

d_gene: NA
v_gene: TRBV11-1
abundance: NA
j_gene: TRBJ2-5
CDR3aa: CASSLQGQETQYF
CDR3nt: TGTGCCAGCAGCCTACAGGGTCAAGAGACCCAGTACTTC

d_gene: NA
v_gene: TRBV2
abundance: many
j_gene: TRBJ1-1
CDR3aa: CASSDLRDSTEAFF
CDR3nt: TGTGCCAGCAGTGATCTTAGGGATAGCACTGAAGCTTTCTTT

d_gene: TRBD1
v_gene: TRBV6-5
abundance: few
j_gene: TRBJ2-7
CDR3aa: CASRKDREYEQYF
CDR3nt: TGTGCCAGCAGAAAGGACAGGGAGTACGAGCAGTACTTC

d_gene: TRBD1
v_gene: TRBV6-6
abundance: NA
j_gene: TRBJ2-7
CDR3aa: CASSYSDRGGEQYF
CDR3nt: TGTGCCAGCAGTTACTCGGACAGGGGAGGCGAGCAGTACTTC

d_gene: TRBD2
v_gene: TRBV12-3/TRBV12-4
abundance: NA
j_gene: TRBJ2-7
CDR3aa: CASSQDSAGVRQYF
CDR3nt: TGTGCCAGCAGTCAGGACTCAGCGGGAGTAAGGCAGTACTTC

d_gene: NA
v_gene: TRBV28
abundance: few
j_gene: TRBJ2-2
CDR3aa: CASRYGSSTGELFF
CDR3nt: TGTGCCAGCAGGTACGGGAGTAGCACCGGGGAGCTGTTTTTT

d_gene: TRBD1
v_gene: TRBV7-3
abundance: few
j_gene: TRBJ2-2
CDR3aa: CASSPTGGDTGELFF
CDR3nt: TGTGCCAGCAGCCCGACAGGGGGCGACACCGGGGAGCTGTTTTTT

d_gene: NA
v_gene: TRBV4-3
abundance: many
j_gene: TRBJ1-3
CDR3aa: CASSQGASGNTIYF
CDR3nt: TGCGCCAGCAGCCAAGGGGCTTCTGGAAACACCATATATTTT

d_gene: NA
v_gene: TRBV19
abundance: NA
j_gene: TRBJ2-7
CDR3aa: CASSTLPGSYEQYF
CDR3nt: TGTGCCAGTAGTACCCTGCCCGGGAGCTACGAGCAGTACTTC

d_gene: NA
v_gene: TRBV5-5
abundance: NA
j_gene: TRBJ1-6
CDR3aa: CATRWGLGDSPLHF
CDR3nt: TGTGCCACCCGGTGGGGATTAGGGGATTCACCCCTCCACTTT

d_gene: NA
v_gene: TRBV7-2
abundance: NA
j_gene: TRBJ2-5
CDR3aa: CASSLGLQDTEETQYF
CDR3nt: TGTGCCAGCAGCTTAGGGCTCCAGGACACTGAAGAGACCCAGTACTTC

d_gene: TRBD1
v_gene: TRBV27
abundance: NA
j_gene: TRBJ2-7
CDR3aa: CASSFTGQLTYEQYF
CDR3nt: TGTGCCAGCAGTTTCACGGGACAGCTGACCTACGAGCAGTACTTC

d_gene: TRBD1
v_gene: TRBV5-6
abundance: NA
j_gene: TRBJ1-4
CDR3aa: CASSTRDRTNEKLFF
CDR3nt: TGTGCCAGCAGCACGAGGGACAGGACGAATGAAAAACTGTTTTTT

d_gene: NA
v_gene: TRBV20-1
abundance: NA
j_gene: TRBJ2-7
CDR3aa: CSALTGSSYEQYF
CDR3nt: TGCAGTGCTCTGACCGGGAGCTCCTACGAGCAGTACTTC

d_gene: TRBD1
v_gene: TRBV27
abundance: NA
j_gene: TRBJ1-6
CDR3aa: CASSLSGQTSPLHF
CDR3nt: TGTGCCAGCAGTTTATCGGGACAGACGTCACCCCTCCACTTT

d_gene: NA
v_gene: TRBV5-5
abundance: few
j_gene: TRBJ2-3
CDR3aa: CASSLSSGSADTQYF
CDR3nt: TGTGCCAGCAGCTTGTCTTCGGGGTCGGCAGATACGCAGTATTTT